This T cell receptor beta chain was recovered during a study of PD-1 blockade in classical Hodgkin lymphoma. Findings of the study overall: The study reported lower baseline TCR diversity in newly diagnosed patients than in healthy donors.

Stated time point: newly diagnosed, previously untreated cHL patient sample. Produced via immunoSEQ multiplex PCR; TCRdb's table is partial and in-frame only. The sample yields 15,000 to 20,000 clones, around 90% seen once. Germline lookup yields CDR1 MGHDK and CDR2 SYGVNS. This CDR3 comprises 14 residues. Trimming took off 3 bases at V and 6 bases at J, with 12 bases between the two ends. With respect to this clone: What it recognizes is unknown.

The V gene is TRBV25-1, the J gene TRBJ1-5; D is perhaps TRBD1 (5 bases). Source material: peripheral blood mononuclear cells (PBMCs). The sequence was obtained from a human donor with classical Hodgkin lymphoma. CDR3 sequence: CASSDGHTSQPQHF. The CDR3 bases are TGTGCCAGCAGTGACGGACACACCAGTCAGCCCCAGCATTTT.